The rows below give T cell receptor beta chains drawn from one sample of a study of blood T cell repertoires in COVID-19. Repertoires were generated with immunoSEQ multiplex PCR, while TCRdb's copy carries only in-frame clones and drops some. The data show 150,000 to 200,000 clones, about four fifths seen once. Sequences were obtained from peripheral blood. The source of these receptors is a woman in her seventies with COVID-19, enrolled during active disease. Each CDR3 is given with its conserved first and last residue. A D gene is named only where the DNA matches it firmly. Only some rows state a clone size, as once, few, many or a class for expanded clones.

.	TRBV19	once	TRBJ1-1	CASTSQGWHTEAFF	TGTGCCAGTACTTCCCAGGGTTGGCACACTGAAGCTTTCTTT
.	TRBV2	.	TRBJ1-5	CASSGQVINQPQHF	TGTGCCAGCAGTGGGCAGGTGATCAATCAGCCCCAGCATTTT
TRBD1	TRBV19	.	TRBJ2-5	CASTRDRGERSRETQYF	TGTGCCAGTACCCGGGACAGGGGCGAACGGAGCAGAGAGACCCAGTACTTC
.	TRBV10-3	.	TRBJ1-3	CAIRGYRTDSGNTIYF	TGTGCCATCAGGGGGTACAGGACCGACTCTGGAAACACCATATATTTT
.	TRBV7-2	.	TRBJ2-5	CASSFIYQETQYF	TGTGCCAGCAGCTTCATCTATCAAGAGACCCAGTACTTC
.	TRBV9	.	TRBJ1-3	CASSVVGSQNSGNTIYF	TGTGCCAGCAGCGTTGTTGGGAGCCAGAACTCTGGAAACACCATATATTTT
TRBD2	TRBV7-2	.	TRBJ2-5	CASSTGLAAETQYF	TGTGCCAGCAGCACGGGACTAGCTGCAGAGACCCAGTACTTC
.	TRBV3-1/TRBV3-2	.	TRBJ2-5	CASSFILSTQYF	TGTGCCAGCAGCTTCATCCTGAGTACCCAGTACTTC
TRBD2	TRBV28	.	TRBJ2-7	CASNVAGGPYEQYF	TGTGCCAGCAACGTAGCGGGAGGGCCTTACGAGCAGTACTTC
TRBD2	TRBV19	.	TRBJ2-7	CASGAGDLTYEQYF	TGTGCCAGTGGGGCGGGGGACTTAACCTACGAGCAGTACTTC
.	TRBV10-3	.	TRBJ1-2	CAMSNREINYGYTF	TGTGCCATGTCGAACAGGGAAATTAACTATGGCTACACCTTC
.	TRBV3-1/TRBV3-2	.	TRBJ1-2	CASSQGGGVSKGYTF	TGTGCCAGCAGCCAAGGAGGGGGGGTGTCAAAGGGCTACACCTTC
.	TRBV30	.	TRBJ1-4	CAWSPPGATNEKLFF	TGTGCCTGGAGCCCCCCAGGGGCAACTAATGAAAAACTGTTTTTT
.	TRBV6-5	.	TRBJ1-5	CASRLTEVRHF	TGTGCCAGCAGGTTAACAGAAGTGAGGCATTTT
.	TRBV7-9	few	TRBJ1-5	CASSPQGIDNQPQHF	TGTGCCAGCAGCCCACAGGGAATAGACAATCAGCCCCAGCATTTT
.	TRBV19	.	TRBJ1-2	CASIRTGYGYTF	TGTGCCAGTATAAGAACAGGCTATGGCTACACCTTC
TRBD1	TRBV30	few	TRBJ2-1	CAWRAVDRPYNEQFF	TGTGCCTGGAGAGCCGTGGACAGGCCCTACAATGAGCAGTTCTTC
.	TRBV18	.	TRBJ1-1	CASTAVLDTEAFF	TGTGCCAGCACGGCGGTTCTGGACACTGAAGCTTTCTTT
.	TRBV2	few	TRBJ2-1	CASSENQDSSGFF	TGTGCCAGCAGTGAAAACCAGGACTCTTCGGGGTTCTTC
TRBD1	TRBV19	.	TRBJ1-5	CASSIAKGGPSNQPQHF	TGTGCCAGTAGTATAGCTAAAGGGGGCCCCAGTAATCAGCCCCAGCATTTT
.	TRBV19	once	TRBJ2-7	CASSNPAGGSYEQYF	TGTGCCAGTAGTAACCCCGCAGGGGGGTCCTACGAGCAGTACTTC
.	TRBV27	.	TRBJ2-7	CASSLVSHYEQYF	TGTGCCAGCAGTTTAGTATCACACTACGAGCAGTACTTC
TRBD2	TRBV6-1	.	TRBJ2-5	CASRPSSGQETQYF	TGTGCCAGCAGGCCTTCTAGCGGCCAAGAGACCCAGTACTTC
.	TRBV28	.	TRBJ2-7	CASSLPQGEGREQYF	TGTGCCAGCAGTTTACCACAGGGGGAGGGACGCGAGCAGTACTTC
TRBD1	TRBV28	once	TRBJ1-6	CASSPARTGGSPLHF	TGTGCCAGCAGTCCCGCCAGGACAGGGGGATCACCCCTCCACTTT
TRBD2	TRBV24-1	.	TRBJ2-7	CATSDLAGIKREGTYEQYF	TGTGCCACCAGTGATTTGGCAGGGATTAAGCGGGAGGGGACCTACGAGCAGTACTTC
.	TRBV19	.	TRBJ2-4	CASSIGGRSKNIQYF	TGTGCCAGTAGTATAGGTGGGCGATCCAAAAACATTCAGTACTTC
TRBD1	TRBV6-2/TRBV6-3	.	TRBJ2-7	CASSGAGTGNYEQYF	TGTGCCAGCAGTGGCGCCGGGACAGGAAACTACGAGCAGTACTTC
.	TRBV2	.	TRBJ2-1	CASSYTRGGEQFF	TGTGCCAGCAGTTATACAAGAGGCGGTGAGCAGTTCTTC
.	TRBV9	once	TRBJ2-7	CASSATSGYEQYF	TGTGCCAGCAGCGCGACTAGTGGGTACGAGCAGTACTTC
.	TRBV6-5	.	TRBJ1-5	CATSQSGQPQHF	TGTGCCACCAGCCAGTCAGGTCAGCCCCAGCATTTT
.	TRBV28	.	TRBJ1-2	CASSRRGANYGYTF	TGTGCCAGCAGTCGCCGGGGAGCTAACTATGGCTACACCTTC
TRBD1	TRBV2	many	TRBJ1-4	CASSRGDRGNEKLFF	TGTGCCAGCAGTAGAGGGGACAGGGGGAATGAAAAACTGTTTTTT
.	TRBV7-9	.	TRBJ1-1	CASSLYTDNTEAFF	TGTGCCAGCAGCTTATATACAGATAACACTGAAGCTTTCTTT
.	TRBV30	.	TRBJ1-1	CAWSLGKLNTEAFF	TGTGCCTGGAGCCTCGGGAAGCTTAACACTGAAGCTTTCTTT
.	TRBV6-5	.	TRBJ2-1	CASSYQFSYNEQFF	TGTGCCAGCAGTTACCAGTTTTCCTACAATGAGCAGTTCTTC
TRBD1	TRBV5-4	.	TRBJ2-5	CASSTGQGQETQYF	TGTGCCAGCAGCACCGGACAGGGCCAAGAGACCCAGTACTTC
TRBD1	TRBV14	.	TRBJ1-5	CASSQAGTGSHPPNQPQHF	TGTGCCAGCAGCCAAGCTGGGACAGGGTCACACCCCCCCAATCAGCCCCAGCATTTT
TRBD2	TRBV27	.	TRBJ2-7	CASTPLGGENYEQYF	TGTGCCAGCACCCCATTGGGGGGGGAGAACTACGAGCAGTACTTC
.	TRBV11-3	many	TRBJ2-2	CASSLSTWGLNTGELFF	TGTGCCAGCAGCTTATCGACATGGGGCCTTAACACCGGGGAGCTGTTTTTT
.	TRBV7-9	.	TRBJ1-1	CASSRFGSAEAFF	TGTGCCAGCAGCCGATTCGGGTCCGCTGAAGCTTTCTTT
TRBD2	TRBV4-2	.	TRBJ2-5	CASSQEGLAVQETQYF	TGTGCCAGCAGCCAAGAGGGACTAGCGGTCCAAGAGACCCAGTACTTC